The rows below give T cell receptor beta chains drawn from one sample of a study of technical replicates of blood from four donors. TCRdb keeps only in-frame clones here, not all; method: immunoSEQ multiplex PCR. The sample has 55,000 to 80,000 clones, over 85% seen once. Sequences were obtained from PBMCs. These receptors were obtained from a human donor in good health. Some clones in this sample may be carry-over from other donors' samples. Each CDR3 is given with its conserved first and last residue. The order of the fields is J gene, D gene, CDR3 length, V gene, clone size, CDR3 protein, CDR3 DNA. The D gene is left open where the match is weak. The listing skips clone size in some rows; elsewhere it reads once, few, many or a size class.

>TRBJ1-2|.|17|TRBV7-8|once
CASSLGGGLDRVGGYTF
TGTGCCAGCAGCTTAGGAGGAGGGTTGGATAGAGTCGGTGGCTACACCTTC
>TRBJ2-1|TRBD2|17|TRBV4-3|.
CASSQDPLAGGGLEQFF
TGCGCCAGCAGCCAAGACCCTTTGGCGGGGGGCGGGCTTGAGCAGTTCTTC
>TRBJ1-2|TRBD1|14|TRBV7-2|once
CASSLDRAGYGYTF
TGTGCCAGCAGCTTGGACAGGGCTGGCTATGGCTACACCTTC
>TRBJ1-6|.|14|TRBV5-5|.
CASSRGGDGSPLHF
TGTGCCAGCTCCCGGGGGGGGGATGGGTCACCCCTCCACTTT
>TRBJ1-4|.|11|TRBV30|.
CAWTQDEKLFF
TGTGCCTGGACACAGGATGAAAAACTGTTTTTT
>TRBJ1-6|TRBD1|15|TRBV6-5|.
CASSSNWDSNSPLHF
TGTGCCAGCAGTTCCAACTGGGACAGCAATTCACCCCTCCACTTT
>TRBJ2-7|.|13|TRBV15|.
CATSSDNSYEQYF
TGTGCCACCAGCTCGGACAACTCCTACGAGCAGTACTTC
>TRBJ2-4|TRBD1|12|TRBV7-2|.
CASSLDGQGRYF
TGTGCCAGCAGCTTGGATGGACAGGGGAGATACTTC
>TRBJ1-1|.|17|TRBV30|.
CAWSVRLILRTNTEAFF
TGTGCCTGGAGTGTACGCTTAATTCTCAGAACGAACACTGAAGCTTTCTTT
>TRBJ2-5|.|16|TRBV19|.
CASSPPAGGAGETQYF
TGTGCCAGTAGTCCTCCGGCGGGCGGGGCGGGAGAGACCCAGTACTTC
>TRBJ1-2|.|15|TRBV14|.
CASSRYDSFRYGYTF
TGTGCCAGCAGTCGATACGACAGTTTTCGGTATGGCTACACCTTC
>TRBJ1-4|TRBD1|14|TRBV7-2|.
CASSPGTGNEKLFF
TGTGCCAGCAGTCCCGGGACAGGGAATGAAAAACTGTTTTTT
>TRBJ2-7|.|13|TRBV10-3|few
CASSLARINEQYF
TGTGCCTCCTCACTAGCTCGGATTAACGAGCAGTACTTC
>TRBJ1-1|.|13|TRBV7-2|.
CASSLLQGHEAFF
TGTGCCAGCAGCTTATTGCAGGGACACGAAGCTTTCTTT
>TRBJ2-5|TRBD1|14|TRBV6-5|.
CASRTAGQGKTQYF
TGTGCCAGTAGAACCGCGGGACAGGGCAAGACCCAGTACTTC
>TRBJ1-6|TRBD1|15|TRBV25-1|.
CASSGTGAYNSPLHF
TGTGCCAGCAGTGGGACAGGGGCCTATAATTCACCCCTCCACTTT
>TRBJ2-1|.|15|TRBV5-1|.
CASSPRRGLDNEQFF
TGCGCCAGCAGCCCGAGACGCGGATTGGACAATGAGCAGTTCTTC
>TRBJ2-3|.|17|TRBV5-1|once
CASSPRVGGTSTDTQYF
TGCGCCAGCAGCCCCCGTGTAGGCGGGACTAGCACAGATACGCAGTATTTT
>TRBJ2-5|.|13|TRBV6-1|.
CASSLWSGETQYF
TGTGCCTCCTCCCTCTGGTCGGGGGAGACCCAGTACTTC
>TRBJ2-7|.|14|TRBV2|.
CATSRETGVAEQYF
TGTGCCACCTCCCGGGAGACGGGGGTTGCTGAGCAGTACTTC
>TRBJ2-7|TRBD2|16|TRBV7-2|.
CASSPLGPTSAGEQYF
TGTGCCAGCAGCCCCTTAGGCCCGACTAGCGCCGGTGAGCAGTACTTC
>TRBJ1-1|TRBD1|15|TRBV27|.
CASSYRPGGDVEAFF
TGTGCCAGCAGCTATCGCCCAGGGGGCGACGTAGAAGCTTTCTTT
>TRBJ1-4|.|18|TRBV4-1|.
CASSQDSFLTATNEKLFF
TGCGCCAGCAGCCAAGATTCCTTTCTGACTGCAACTAATGAAAAACTGTTTTTT
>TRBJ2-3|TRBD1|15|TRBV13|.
CASADRDRDTDTQYF
TGTGCCAGCGCCGACCGGGACAGGGACACAGATACGCAGTATTTT
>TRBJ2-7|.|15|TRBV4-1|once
CASSQDGAGPYEQYF
TGCGCCAGCAGCCAAGATGGGGCAGGCCCCTACGAGCAGTACTTC
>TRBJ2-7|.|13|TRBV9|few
CASSFRGENEQYF
TGTGCCAGCAGCTTCAGGGGAGAGAACGAGCAGTACTTC
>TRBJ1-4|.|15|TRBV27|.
CASSYEDTQDEKLFF
TGTGCCAGCAGTTACGAGGACACCCAGGACGAAAAACTGTTTTTT
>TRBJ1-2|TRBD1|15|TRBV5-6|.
CASSWGQGASYGYTF
TGTGCCAGCAGCTGGGGACAGGGGGCCTCCTATGGCTACACCTTC
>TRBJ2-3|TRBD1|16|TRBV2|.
CASSFLDRGRSDTQYF
TGTGCCAGCAGCTTTCTCGACAGGGGGCGGTCAGATACGCAGTATTTT
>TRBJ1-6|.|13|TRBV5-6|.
CASSTSYNSPLHF
TGTGCCAGCAGTACTTCCTATAATTCACCCCTCCACTTT
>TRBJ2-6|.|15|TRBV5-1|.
CASSLGGPGANVLTF
TGCGCCAGCAGCTTGGGAGGTCCTGGGGCCAACGTCCTGACTTTC
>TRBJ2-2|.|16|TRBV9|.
CASSLSGILNTGELFF
TGTGCCAGCAGCCTCTCAGGGATCCTGAACACCGGGGAGCTGTTTTTT
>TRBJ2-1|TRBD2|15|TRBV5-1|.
CASSLPSGVNNEQFF
TGCGCCAGCAGCTTGCCTAGCGGAGTGAACAATGAGCAGTTCTTC
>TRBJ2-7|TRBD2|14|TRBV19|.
CASTARASGYEQYF
TGTGCCAGTACCGCAAGGGCTAGCGGCTACGAGCAGTACTTC
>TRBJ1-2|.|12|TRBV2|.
CASRLAKVGYTF
TGTGCCAGCAGGTTAGCAAAAGTTGGTTACACCTTC
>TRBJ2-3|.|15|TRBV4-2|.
CASSQDSFGPVTQYF
TGTGCCAGCAGCCAAGATTCGTTCGGTCCCGTCACGCAGTATTTT
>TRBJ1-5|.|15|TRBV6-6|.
CASSTYGVGIQPQHF
TGTGCCAGCAGTACCTACGGGGTTGGGATTCAGCCCCAGCATTTT
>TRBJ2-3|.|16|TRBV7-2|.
CASSSRGAGASDTQYF
TGTGCCAGCAGCTCTCGTGGGGCGGGGGCCAGCGATACGCAGTATTTT
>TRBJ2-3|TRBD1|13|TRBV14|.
CASSRGLGQGLYF
TGTGCCAGCAGCCGCGGTTTGGGACAGGGGCTGTATTTT
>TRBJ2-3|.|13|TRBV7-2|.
CASSLDGGDTQYF
TGTGCCAGCAGCTTAGATGGGGGGGATACGCAGTATTTT
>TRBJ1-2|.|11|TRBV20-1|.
CSASSGYGYTF
TGCAGTGCTAGCTCAGGGTATGGCTACACCTTC
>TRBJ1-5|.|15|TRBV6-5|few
CASSSRPESGQPQHF
TGTGCCAGCAGTTCTCGACCGGAGTCGGGTCAGCCCCAGCATTTT
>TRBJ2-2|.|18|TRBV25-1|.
CASSEEGVITGNTGELFF
TGTGCCAGCAGTGAGGAAGGGGTAATTACGGGGAACACCGGGGAGCTGTTTTTT
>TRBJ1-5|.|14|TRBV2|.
CASRDSLSNQPQHF
TGTGCCAGCAGAGACAGCTTGAGCAATCAGCCCCAGCATTTT
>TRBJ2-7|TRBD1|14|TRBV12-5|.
CASGAGTGGHEQYF
TGTGCTAGTGGAGCCGGGACAGGTGGACACGAGCAGTACTTC
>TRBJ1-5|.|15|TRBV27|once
CASSLGQNPTQPQHF
TGTGCCAGCAGTTTAGGTCAGAATCCCACTCAGCCCCAGCATTTT
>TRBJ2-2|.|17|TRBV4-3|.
CASSQERAGLNTGELFF
TGCGCCAGCAGCCAAGAGAGGGCGGGGCTGAACACCGGGGAGCTGTTTTTT
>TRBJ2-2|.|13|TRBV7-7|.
CASSSTNTGELFF
TGTGCCAGCAGCTCAACGAACACCGGGGAGCTGTTTTTT
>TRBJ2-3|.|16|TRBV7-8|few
CASSLLGRGYTDTQYF
TGTGCCAGCAGCCTCCTCGGGCGGGGCTACACAGATACGCAGTATTTT
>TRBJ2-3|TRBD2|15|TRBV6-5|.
CASSRLAGGQDTQYF
TGTGCCAGCAGTCGACTAGCGGGAGGTCAAGATACGCAGTATTTT
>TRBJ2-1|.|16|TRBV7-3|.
CASSLGSAALGNEQFF
TGTGCCAGCAGCCTCGGGTCCGCCGCCTTGGGCAATGAGCAGTTCTTC
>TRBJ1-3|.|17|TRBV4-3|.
CASSQDTGGGPGNTIYF
TGCGCCAGCAGCCAAGATACCGGCGGCGGCCCTGGAAACACCATATATTTT